Listed below are T cell receptor beta chains from one sample, sequenced in a study of blood T cells in healthy people across ages. TCRdb called the 5' RACE reads again in MiXCR, with one record for every CDR3 protein. In the table there are hundreds of thousands of distinct CDR3 sequences, roughly 47% of which are singletons. The sample taken for sequencing was blood. The receptors were gathered from an older woman in good health. Both conserved end residues are part of each CDR3. D genes are given only for firm matches. Not every row has a clone size; where given, it reads once, few, many or a size class.

CDR3 protein: CASSPRQAWGNIQYF
CDR3 DNA: TGTGCCAGCTCACCACGTCAGGCCTGGGGAAACATTCAGTACTTC
V gene: TRBV18
J gene: TRBJ2-4
clone size: few
D gene: .

CDR3 protein: CSASQTGTWSPDTQYF
CDR3 DNA: TGCAGTGCTAGCCAAACCGGGACTTGGTCCCCAGATACGCAGTATTTT
V gene: TRBV20-1
J gene: TRBJ2-3
clone size: few
D gene: .

CDR3 protein: CSAKRQGVGYEQYF
CDR3 DNA: TGCAGTGCAAAAAGACAGGGAGTAGGCTACGAGCAGTACTTC
V gene: TRBV20-1
J gene: TRBJ2-7
clone size: .
D gene: TRBD1

CDR3 protein: CASSSRLGAAGATDTQYF
CDR3 DNA: TGTGCCAGCAGCTCCAGACTCGGGGCAGCGGGGGCCACAGATACGCAGTATTTT
V gene: TRBV9
J gene: TRBJ2-3
clone size: .
D gene: TRBD2

CDR3 protein: CSGAGQDLNYGYTF
CDR3 DNA: TGCAGCGGTGCTGGACAGGACCTTAACTATGGCTACACCTTC
V gene: TRBV29-1
J gene: TRBJ1-2
clone size: many
D gene: TRBD1

CDR3 protein: CASSPSTGVNTEAFF
CDR3 DNA: TGTGCCAGCAGTCCTTCGACAGGAGTGAACACTGAAGCTTTCTTT
V gene: TRBV12-3/TRBV12-4
J gene: TRBJ1-1
clone size: few
D gene: .

CDR3 protein: CASSQLTGVNTEAFF
CDR3 DNA: TGTGCCAGCAGCCAGTTGACAGGGGTGAACACTGAAGCTTTCTTT
V gene: TRBV14
J gene: TRBJ1-1
clone size: few
D gene: TRBD1

CDR3 protein: CAKTTRQAQETQYF
CDR3 DNA: TGTGCCAAAACGACTAGACAGGCTCAAGAGACCCAGTACTTC
V gene: TRBV7-9
J gene: TRBJ2-5
clone size: .
D gene: .

CDR3 protein: CASSLRGLDPRGQYF
CDR3 DNA: TGTGCCAGCAGCTTAAGGGGACTGGATCCTCGGGGGCAGTACTTC
V gene: TRBV7-2
J gene: TRBJ2-7
clone size: few
D gene: .

CDR3 protein: CASSFGTSTDTQYF
CDR3 DNA: TGTGCCAGCAGCTTCGGGACGAGCACAGATACGCAGTATTTT
V gene: TRBV5-5
J gene: TRBJ2-3
clone size: .
D gene: .

CDR3 protein: CSVTGTSASYEQYF
CDR3 DNA: TGCAGCGTTACTGGGACTAGCGCCTCCTACGAGCAGTACTTC
V gene: TRBV29-1
J gene: TRBJ2-7
clone size: .
D gene: TRBD2

CDR3 protein: CASSPQEGLAFSYEQYF
CDR3 DNA: TGCGCCAGCAGCCCGCAGGAGGGACTAGCGTTTTCCTACGAGCAGTACTTC
V gene: TRBV4-1
J gene: TRBJ2-7
clone size: .
D gene: TRBD2

CDR3 protein: CASSSRDRESKQFF
CDR3 DNA: TGTGCCAGCAGCTCTAGAGACAGGGAGTCGAAGCAGTTCTTC
V gene: TRBV13
J gene: TRBJ2-1
clone size: few
D gene: TRBD1

CDR3 protein: CSVREGQLAKNIQYF
CDR3 DNA: TGCAGCGTTAGGGAAGGCCAGCTAGCCAAAAACATTCAGTACTTC
V gene: TRBV29-1
J gene: TRBJ2-4
clone size: many
D gene: .

CDR3 protein: CSGTPGTAQQAQYF
CDR3 DNA: TGCAGCGGGACGCCGGGGACGGCTCAACAGGCCCAGTACTTC
V gene: TRBV29-1
J gene: TRBJ2-5
clone size: many
D gene: .

CDR3 protein: CASSYSLAQSTEGAQYF
CDR3 DNA: TGTGCCAGCAGTTACTCCCTAGCGCAATCGACCGAAGGGGCCCAGTACTTC
V gene: TRBV6-2/TRBV6-3
J gene: TRBJ2-5
clone size: .
D gene: .

CDR3 protein: CSARADRDGYTF
CDR3 DNA: TGCAGTGCTAGAGCCGACAGAGATGGCTACACCTTC
V gene: TRBV20-1
J gene: TRBJ1-2
clone size: .
D gene: .

CDR3 protein: CAISVGWGDQETQYF
CDR3 DNA: TGTGCCATCAGTGTAGGTTGGGGGGACCAAGAGACCCAGTACTTC
V gene: TRBV10-3
J gene: TRBJ2-5
clone size: .
D gene: .

CDR3 protein: CASSQDSAEASYEQYF
CDR3 DNA: TGCGCCAGCAGCCAAGATAGTGCCGAGGCCTCCTACGAGCAGTACTTC
V gene: TRBV4-1
J gene: TRBJ2-7
clone size: .
D gene: .

CDR3 protein: CASSPSPSSYEQYF
CDR3 DNA: TGTGCCAGCAGCCCCTCACCGTCCTCCTACGAGCAGTACTTC
V gene: TRBV7-3
J gene: TRBJ2-7
clone size: .
D gene: .

CDR3 protein: CASSPTGQTNEKLFF
CDR3 DNA: TGTGCCAGCAGTCCTACGGGACAGACCAATGAAAAACTGTTTTTT
V gene: TRBV28
J gene: TRBJ1-4
clone size: .
D gene: TRBD1

CDR3 protein: CASSLGTGVTYEQYF
CDR3 DNA: TGCGCCAGCAGCTTGGGCACAGGGGTTACCTACGAGCAGTACTTC
V gene: TRBV5-1
J gene: TRBJ2-7
clone size: few
D gene: TRBD1

CDR3 protein: CASAQHGRSPSSDEQFF
CDR3 DNA: TGTGCTAGTGCCCAACATGGGAGGTCCCCGAGTTCCGATGAGCAGTTCTTC
V gene: TRBV12-5
J gene: TRBJ2-1
clone size: .
D gene: .

CDR3 protein: CSARGDGRNIQYF
CDR3 DNA: TGCAGTGCGCGGGGGGACGGTAGAAACATTCAGTACTTC
V gene: TRBV20-1
J gene: TRBJ2-4
clone size: few
D gene: TRBD2

CDR3 protein: CSVSPGHEQYF
CDR3 DNA: TGCAGCGTTTCACCAGGTCACGAGCAGTACTTC
V gene: TRBV29-1
J gene: TRBJ2-7
clone size: many
D gene: .